This TCR beta chain derives from a study of STAT3 mutations in large granular lymphocyte leukemia. Study details: Canonical activating STAT3 mutations were detected in roughly half of the longitudinally sequenced T-LGLL patients.

About this clone itself: Its target is not known.

Study-level points and caveats: Samples missed the first appearance of the clone. Variable sampling intervals and differing treatment regimens complicated linking therapy response to TCR clonal burden changes. After therapy, about 35% of the 18 patients switched clonotypes, all new clones STAT3 wild type. Every T-cell large granular lymphocyte leukemia patient had at least one immunodominant TCR beta clonotype.

The V gene's germline CDR1 is KGHSH and CDR2 LQKENI. V was trimmed by 3 bases and J by 1 base, leaving 14 bases between them. The CDR3 is 16 residues long. TCRdb's table, derived via immunoSEQ multiplex PCR, lists solely in-frame clones and lacks some. The table has roughly 29,000 clones, 70% to 80% seen once. Sequencing was done on a sample of peripheral blood mononuclear cells. The sequence was collected from a woman in her fifties or sixties with T-cell large granular lymphocyte leukemia. Some clones in this sample may be carry-over from other donors' samples. The J gene is TRBJ2-3, the V gene TRBV18, with D perhaps matching TRBD1 (6 bases). CDR3: CASSPLTGSGTDTQYF. The CDR3 coding sequence is TGTGCCAGCTCACCCCTGACAGGTAGCGGCACAGATACGCAGTATTTT.